The rows below give T cell receptor beta chains drawn from one sample of a study of beta chain features in type 1 diabetes. Repertoires were generated with immunoSEQ multiplex PCR, while TCRdb's copy carries only in-frame clones and drops some. The table records more than 200,000 clones, 16% of them present only once. Source material: naive CD4+ T cells from blood. These receptors were collected from a young man with type 1 diabetes. CDR3s include the opening cysteine and the closing phenylalanine or tryptophan. A D gene is named only where the DNA matches it firmly. Clone size, where shown, is once, few, many, or a class for clones that have expanded.

cdr3_aa cdr3_nt j_call clone_size d_call v_call
CSVLGTVEAFF TGCAGCGTTCTTGGGACAGTTGAAGCTTTCTTT TRBJ1-1 . TRBD1 TRBV29-1
CASSVGASGSGYEQYF TGTGCCAGCAGCGTAGGGGCTAGCGGGAGCGGTTACGAGCAGTACTTC TRBJ2-7 few TRBD2 TRBV9
CASSLRGPGANVLTF TGCGCCAGCAGCTTGAGAGGGCCTGGGGCCAACGTCCTGACTTTC TRBJ2-6 . . TRBV5-1
CASSPPAGGPNEQYF TGTGCCAGCAGTCCCCCCGCGGGAGGGCCCAACGAGCAGTACTTC TRBJ2-7 . TRBD2 TRBV7-9
CASSSPGGVKETQYF TGTGCCAGCAGCTCCCCGGGAGGGGTTAAAGAGACCCAGTACTTC TRBJ2-5 . TRBD2 TRBV28
CASSLAKQMNTEAFF TGTGCCAGCAGCTTGGCGAAGCAGATGAACACTGAAGCTTTCTTT TRBJ1-1 few . TRBV5-4
CASSHRSYNEQFF TGTGCCAGCAGCCACAGGTCCTACAATGAGCAGTTCTTC TRBJ2-1 few . TRBV9
CSVVRGQGNEQFF TGCAGCGTTGTTAGGGGACAGGGCAATGAGCAGTTCTTC TRBJ2-1 few TRBD1 TRBV29-1
CAGDSSGANVLTF TGTGCGGGCGACAGCTCTGGGGCCAACGTCCTGACTTTC TRBJ2-6 . . TRBV7-9
CASSQDRGRETQYF TGTGCCAGCAGTCAGGACAGGGGCAGGGAGACCCAGTACTTC TRBJ2-5 . TRBD1 TRBV27
CSVDPTSGGATDTQYF TGCAGCGTTGACCCTACTAGCGGGGGTGCCACAGATACGCAGTATTTT TRBJ2-3 . TRBD2 TRBV29-1
CASSFQYEQYF TGTGCCAGCAGTTTCCAATACGAGCAGTACTTC TRBJ2-7 once . TRBV28
CTSSQDRVRATGYGYTF TGCACCAGCAGCCAAGATCGAGTCAGGGCCACTGGCTATGGCTACACCTTC TRBJ1-2 few . TRBV1
CASSLWTGGRELAKNIQYF TGTGCCAGCAGCTTATGGACGGGGGGGCGGGAGCTGGCCAAAAACATTCAGTACTTC TRBJ2-4 . TRBD2 TRBV7-9
CASSLGAGVNEQFF TGTGCCAGCAGCTTAGGGGCCGGGGTCAATGAGCAGTTCTTC TRBJ2-1 . . TRBV7-6